The 27 T cell receptor beta chains in this list originate from one sample, sequenced in a study of OX40 agonist ivuxolimab in advanced cancers. TCRdb's table, derived via immunoSEQ multiplex PCR, lists solely in-frame clones and lacks some. The data hold 80,000 or so clones, with roughly 85% observed a single time. Source: CD4+ or CD8+ T cells sorted from blood, taken in a trial of the OX40 agonist ivuxolimab. Receptors were obtained from an adult with an advanced solid tumor such as melanoma, head and neck, liver or kidney cancer.

The chain is built from TRBV6-5 and TRBJ2-7; weak D call: TRBD1 (6 bases). V gave up 4 bases and J gave up 7 bases, with 20 bases separating them. Germline CDR1 reads MNHEY; CDR2 reads SVGAGI. The CDR3 sequence is 15 residues long. The CDR3, as DNA: TGTGCCAGCAGTTCCGCAAGTTCAGGGGCGCGGGAGCAGTACTTC. Encoded protein: CASSSASSGAREQYF.

The genes are TRBV6-1 and TRBJ1-3; maybe TRBD1 (6 bases). CDR3 length equals 14 residues. V was cut by 7 bases and J by 4 bases, with 14 bases left in between. Germline CDR1 is MNHNS and CDR2 is SASEGT. CDR3 nucleotide sequence: TGTGCCAGCATCGAGAGGGGGATCGGAAACACCATATATTTT. This encodes CASIERGIGNTIYF.

The CDR3 DNA reads as TGTGCCACCCTGATACTAACCGGCGAGCAGTACTTC. Residues: CATLILTGEQYF. This chain joins TRBV7-9 and TRBJ2-7; D ambiguous. Germline V lookup: CDR1 SEHNR, CDR2 FQNEAQ (reference sequence). This CDR3 is 12 amino acids long. The V end lost 10 bases, the J end lost 6 bases, and 16 bases lay between the germline ends.

This chain connects TRBV5-1 to TRBJ2-7, with unresolved D. V was pared by 0 bases and J by 0 bases, with 7 bases between. Germline CDR1 and CDR2: SGHRS and YFSETQ. The CDR3 is 14 residues long. The CDR3 is CASSLVGFSYEQYF. CDR3 coding DNA: TGCGCCAGCAGCTTGGTGGGTTTCTCCTACGAGCAGTACTTC.

V and J are TRBV19 and TRBJ2-2; TRBD2 matches 8 bases. The CDR3 contains 15 residues. The trim removed 5 bases at V and 4 bases at J, leaving 6 bases unmatched. Germline assignment: CDR1 LNHDA and CDR2 SQIVND (reference sequence). Here the CDR3 reads CASSRGGPGTGELFF. The CDR3 bases are TGTGCCAGTAGTCGGGGGGGGCCGGGCACCGGGGAGCTGTTTTTT.

This clone was detected only once. The V gene is TRBV6-5, the J gene TRBJ1-3; D call uncertain. Germline lookup yields CDR1 MNHEY and CDR2 SVGAGI. Trimming shortened V by 4 bases and J by 0 bases, and 7 bases separated the two germline ends. The CDR3 is made up of 14 amino acids. The CDR3 nucleotides are TGTGCCAGCAGTTCCGCCAACTCTGGAAACACCATATATTTT. It yields the protein CASSSANSGNTIYF.

The V gene is TRBV2, the J gene TRBJ1-1; D possibly corresponds to TRBD1 (5 bases). CDR3 length: 15 amino acids. Germline CDR1 SNHLY, CDR2 FYNNEI. V lost 5 bases and J 0 bases, leaving 13 bases between the germline ends. CDR3 sequence: CASSTSRQLNTEAFF. CDR3 bases: TGTGCCAGCAGTACCTCGAGACAGCTGAACACTGAAGCTTTCTTT. The entire variable domain, with the rest obtained from reference TRBV2 and TRBJ1-1, is as follows: EPEVTQTPSHQVTQMGQEVILRCVPISNHLYFYWYRQILGQKVEFLVSFYNNEISEKSEIFDDQFSVERPDGSNFTLKIRSTKLEDSAMYFCASSTSRQLNTEAFFGQGTRLTVV.

V gene TRBV30 combines with J gene TRBJ1-2; perhaps TRBD1 as D (6 bases). The length of the CDR3 is 14 residues. The germline V gene has CDR1 GTSNPN and CDR2 SVGIG (reference sequence). V was cut by 0 bases and J by 0 bases, with 8 bases left in between. This chain's CDR3 is CAWSVYRANYGYTF. As DNA, the CDR3 is TGTGCCTGGAGTGTTTACAGGGCTAACTATGGCTACACCTTC.

V gene TRBV2 combines with J gene TRBJ2-6; D call uncertain. The length of the CDR3 is 14 residues. Germline V CDR1 and CDR2: SNHLY, FYNNEI. V lost 6 bases and J lost 4, with 10 bases in between. This CDR3 reads CASSGLSGANVLTF. The CDR3, as DNA: TGTGCCAGCAGCGGCTTGTCCGGGGCCAACGTCCTGACTTTC.

This chain uses TRBV11-2 with TRBJ2-1, with 11 bases fitting TRBD2. J lost 6 bases, V lost 5 bases, and 9 bases had no gene match. The germline V gene encodes CDR1 SGHAT and CDR2 FQNNGV. The CDR3 extends over 16 amino acids. CDR3 bases: TGTGCCAGCAGCCCCCTCCGGCTAGCGGGGGGCAATGAGCAGTTCTTC. This translates into CASSPLRLAGGNEQFF.

The chain uses TRBV30 and TRBJ2-7; the D gene could be TRBD1 or TRBD2 (6 bases each). The CDR3 totals 13 residues. Germline CDR1 is GTSNPN and CDR2 is SVGIG (reference sequence). Trimming cost V 3 bases and J 0 bases, with 9 bases left between them. The CDR3 DNA follows: TGTGCCTGGAGAGGGGGGCTCTCCTACGAGCAGTACTTC. It is translated as CAWRGGLSYEQYF.

The rearrangement links TRBV9 to TRBJ1-4; D is undetermined. Trimming took off 2 bases at V and 6 bases at J, with 14 bases between the two ends. This CDR3 contains 15 residues. CDR1 is SGDLS and CDR2 is YYNGEE in the germline V gene. The CDR3 DNA is TGTGCCAGCAGCGTTATGGATGCTCGGGATGAAAAACTGTTTTTT. Translated, it gives CASSVMDARDEKLFF.

The gene calls are TRBV2 and TRBJ2-7; D not resolved. CDR1 and CDR2 from the germline V gene are SNHLY and FYNNEI. V was clipped by 6 bases and J by 4 bases, with 7 bases between them. The CDR3 spans 11 residues. CDR3 region: CASRLRYEQYF. The CDR3 bases are TGTGCCAGCAGGCTCAGATACGAGCAGTACTTC.

This sequence joins TRBV19 and TRBJ1-5; the D gene is possibly TRBD1 (5 bases). This CDR3 has 12 residues. Deletions cut 10 bases from V and 6 bases from J, with 13 bases between. The germline gives CDR1 LNHDA, CDR2 SQIVND (reference sequence). CDR3 amino acids: CATAGFLQPQHF. DNA for the CDR3: TGTGCCACCGCAGGGTTTCTTCAGCCCCAGCATTTT.

The chain carries TRBV20-1 and TRBJ1-3; D not certain. The V and J ends lost 6 bases and 8 bases respectively, with 11 bases between them. CDR1 is DFQATT, CDR2 SNEGSKA, per germline (reference sequence). The CDR3 length is 11 residues. Here the CDR3 reads CSARPGDTIYF. The CDR3 DNA is TGCAGTGCAAGGCCTGGGGACACCATATATTTT.

This clone showed up just a few times. The chain employs TRBV6-5 and TRBJ2-7; 12 nucleotides agree with TRBD2. V shed 8 bases, J shed 2 bases, and the junction held 4 bases outside the gene matches. This CDR3 has 14 amino acids. Germline CDR1 reads MNHEY; CDR2 reads SVGAGI. CDR3 protein: CASYGLAGPYEQYF. Written as DNA, the CDR3 is TGTGCCAGCTACGGACTAGCGGGGCCCTACGAGCAGTACTTC.

J is TRBJ1-1 and V is TRBV25-1, with 7 bases lining up with TRBD1. The length of the CDR3 is 14 residues. J gave up 6 bases and V 3 bases, and 7 bases lay outside the gene matches. Per the germline V gene, CDR1 is MGHDK and CDR2 is SYGVNS. The CDR3 loop is CASSETGKVSEAFF. CDR3 nucleotides: TGTGCCAGCAGTGAGACAGGGAAGGTCTCTGAAGCTTTCTTT. Together with reference TRBV25-1 and TRBJ1-1, the CDR3 gives the full variable domain: EADIYQTPRYLVIGTGKKITLECSQTMGHDKMYWYQQDPGMELHLIHYSYGVNSTEKGDLSSESTVSRIRTEHFPLTLESARPSHTSQYLCASSETGKVSEAFFGQGTRLTVV.

The CDR3: CASSRSGELFF. The CDR3 DNA is TGTGCCAGTAGTAGGTCCGGGGAGCTGTTTTTT. The rearrangement links TRBV19 to TRBJ2-2; no definite D call. Germline CDR1 and CDR2: LNHDA and SQIVND (reference sequence). With 4 bases removed from V and 6 bases from J, the gap between germline ends came to 3 bases. The CDR3 contains 11 residues.

The V gene is TRBV6-5, the J gene TRBJ2-6; D unresolved. Trimming took off 0 bases at V and 2 bases at J, with 8 bases between the two ends. This CDR3 comprises 16 residues. Germline values: CDR1 MNHEY, CDR2 SVGAGI. The CDR3 region is CASSYSGVTGANVLTF. CDR3 nucleotides: TGTGCCAGCAGTTACTCTGGGGTGACTGGGGCCAACGTCCTGACTTTC.

The chain is built from TRBV7-2 and TRBJ1-2; TRBD1 might be the D (5 bases). Germline V gives CDR1 SGHTA, CDR2 FQGNSA. Trimming stripped 1 base from V and 4 bases from J, with 10 bases between. The length of the CDR3 is 14 residues. In DNA form, the CDR3 reads TGTGCCAGCAGCTTAGATGGGACCGCCTATGGCTACACCTTC. Protein product: CASSLDGTAYGYTF. The full variable domain, with the rest looked up from reference TRBV7-2 and TRBJ1-2, is GAGVSQSPSNKVTEKGKDVELRCDPISGHTALYWYRQSLGQGLEFLIYFQGNSAPDKSGLPSDRFSAERTGGSVSTLTIQRTQQEDSAVYLCASSLDGTAYGYTFGSGTRLTVV.

The rearrangement uses TRBV11-2 and TRBJ2-7; no firm D call. V was pared by 4 bases and J by 4 bases, with 17 bases between. The germline CDR1 and CDR2 sequences are SGHAT and FQNNGV. CDR3 length equals 15 residues. CDR3 protein: CASSSDRAHMYEQYF. DNA for the CDR3: TGTGCCAGCAGCTCCGACCGGGCCCATATGTACGAGCAGTACTTC.

Of note for this clone: The sample holds other DNA sequences that translate to the same CDR3. The V and J genes are TRBV7-2 and TRBJ2-7; D is unclear. This CDR3 contains 11 residues. CDR1 is SGHTA and CDR2 is FQGNSA in the germline V gene. V was shortened by 5 bases and J by 0 bases, with 2 bases between the two germline ends. This chain's CDR3 is CASSLSYEQYF. Written as DNA, the CDR3 is TGTGCCAGCAGCCTCTCCTACGAGCAGTACTTC.

The sample holds a few counts of this clone. The chain is built from TRBV2 and TRBJ2-3, with 10 bases identical to TRBD2. The trim removed 11 bases at V and 5 bases at J, leaving 7 bases unmatched. This CDR3 has 13 amino acids. CDR1 is SNHLY, CDR2 FYNNEI, per germline. CDR3 sequence: CAGSGRAIDTQYF. CDR3 nucleotides: TGTGCCGGAAGCGGGAGGGCCATAGATACGCAGTATTTT.

The chain employs TRBV5-4 and TRBJ2-1, with TRBD2 matching 9 bases. The V gene end was trimmed by 4 bases and the J gene end by 0 bases; junction bases not matched to a gene: 5. This CDR3 comprises 16 residues. Per the germline V gene, CDR1 is SGHNT and CDR2 is YYREEE (reference sequence). This chain's CDR3 is CASSPGTSPSYNEQFF. In nucleotides, the CDR3 is TGTGCCAGCAGCCCCGGGACTAGCCCCTCCTACAATGAGCAGTTCTTC.

This chain joins TRBV6-1 and TRBJ2-1, with a weak D call TRBD1 (5 bases). Trimming pared 2 bases from V and 4 bases from J, leaving 9 bases between. The germline gives CDR1 MNHNS, CDR2 SASEGT. The length of the CDR3 is 14 residues. CDR3 DNA: TGTGCCAGCAGTGAACAGGGCGGTTACAATGAGCAGTTCTTC. Protein sequence: CASSEQGGYNEQFF.

The chain recombines TRBV7-2 with TRBJ1-1; no reliable D call. This CDR3 has 16 residues. Looked up from germline, CDR1 is SGHTA and CDR2 is FQGNSA. V shed 1 base and J shed 2 bases, with 14 bases lying between them. CDR3 nucleotide sequence: TGTGCCAGCAGCTTAGGGATCTGGGCAGACAACACTGAAGCTTTCTTT. Protein sequence: CASSLGIWADNTEAFF.

This chain connects TRBV12-2 to TRBJ2-7; the table's D call TRBD2 went unverified against the DNA. TRBV12-2 is a recognized pseudogene. This CDR3 comprises 17 residues. This CDR3 reads CASRFRGLAPRSYEQYF. The CDR3 DNA sequence: TGTGCAAGTCGCTTCCGAGGACTAGCCCCTCGCTCCTACGAGCAGTACTTC.